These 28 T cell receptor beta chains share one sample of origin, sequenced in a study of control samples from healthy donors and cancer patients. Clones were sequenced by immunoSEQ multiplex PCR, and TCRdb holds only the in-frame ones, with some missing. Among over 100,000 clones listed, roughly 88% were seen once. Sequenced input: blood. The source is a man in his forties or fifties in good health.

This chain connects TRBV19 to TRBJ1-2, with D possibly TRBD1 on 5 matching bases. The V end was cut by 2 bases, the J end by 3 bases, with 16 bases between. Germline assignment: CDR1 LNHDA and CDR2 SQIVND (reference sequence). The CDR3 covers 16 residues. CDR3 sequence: CASSISPNRLHYGYTF. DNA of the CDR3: TGTGCCAGTAGTATAAGCCCGAACAGGTTGCACTATGGCTACACCTTC.

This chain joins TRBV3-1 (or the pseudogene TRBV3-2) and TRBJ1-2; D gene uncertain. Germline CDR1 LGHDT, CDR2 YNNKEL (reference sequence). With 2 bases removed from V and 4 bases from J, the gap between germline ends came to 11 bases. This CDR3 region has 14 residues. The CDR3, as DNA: TGTGCCAGCAGCCAACGGGGTCCCACCTATGGCTACACCTTC. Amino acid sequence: CASSQRGPTYGYTF.

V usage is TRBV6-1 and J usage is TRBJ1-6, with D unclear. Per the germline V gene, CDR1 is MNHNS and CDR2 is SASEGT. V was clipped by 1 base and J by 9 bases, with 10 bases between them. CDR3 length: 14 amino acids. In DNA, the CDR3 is TGTGCCAGCAGTGAAGGCGGTTGGGTTTCACCCCTCCACTTT. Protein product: CASSEGGWVSPLHF.

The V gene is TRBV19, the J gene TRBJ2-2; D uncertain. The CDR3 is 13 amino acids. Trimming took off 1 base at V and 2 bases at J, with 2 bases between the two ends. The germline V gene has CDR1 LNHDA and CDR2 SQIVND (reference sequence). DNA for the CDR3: TGTGCCAGTAGTATAGTCAACACCGGGGAGCTGTTTTTT. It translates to CASSIVNTGELFF. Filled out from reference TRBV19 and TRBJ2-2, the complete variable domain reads DGGITQSPKYLFRKEGQNVTLSCEQNLNHDAMYWYRQDPGQGLRLIYYSQIVNDFQKGDIAEGYSVSREKKESFPLTVTSAQKNPTAFYLCASSIVNTGELFFGEGSRLTVL.

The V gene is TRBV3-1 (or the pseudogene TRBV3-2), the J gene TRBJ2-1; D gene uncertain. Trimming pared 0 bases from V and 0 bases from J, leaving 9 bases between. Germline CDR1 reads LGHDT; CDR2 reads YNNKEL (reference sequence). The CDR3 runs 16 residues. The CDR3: CASSQDLGSSYNEQFF. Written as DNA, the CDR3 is TGTGCCAGCAGCCAAGACCTGGGAAGCTCCTACAATGAGCAGTTCTTC.

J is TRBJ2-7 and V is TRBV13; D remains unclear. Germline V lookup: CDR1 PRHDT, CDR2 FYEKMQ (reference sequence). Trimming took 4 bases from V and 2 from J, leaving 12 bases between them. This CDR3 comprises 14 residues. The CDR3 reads CASSSPVSPYEQYF. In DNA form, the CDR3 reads TGTGCCAGCAGCTCTCCAGTATCTCCCTACGAGCAGTACTTC.

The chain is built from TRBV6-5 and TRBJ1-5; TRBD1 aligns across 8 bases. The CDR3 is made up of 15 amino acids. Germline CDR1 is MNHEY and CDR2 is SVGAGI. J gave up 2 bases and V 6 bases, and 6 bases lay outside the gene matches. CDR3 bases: TGTGCCAGCAGAATAGACAGGGGACGCAATCAGCCCCAGCATTTT. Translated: CASRIDRGRNQPQHF.

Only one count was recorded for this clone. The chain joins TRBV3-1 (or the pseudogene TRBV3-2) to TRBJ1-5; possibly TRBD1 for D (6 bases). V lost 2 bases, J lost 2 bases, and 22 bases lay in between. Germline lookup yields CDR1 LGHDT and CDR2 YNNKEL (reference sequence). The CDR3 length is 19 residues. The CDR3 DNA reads TGTGCCAGCAGCCAACCGCACAGGGTTTTTATTAGTCGCAATCAGCCCCAGCATTTT. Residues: CASSQPHRVFISRNQPQHF.

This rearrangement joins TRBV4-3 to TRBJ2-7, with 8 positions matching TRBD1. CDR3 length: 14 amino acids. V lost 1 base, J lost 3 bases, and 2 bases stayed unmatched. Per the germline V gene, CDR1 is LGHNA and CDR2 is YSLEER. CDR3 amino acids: CASSQVTGGYEQYF. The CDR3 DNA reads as TGCGCCAGCAGCCAAGTCACAGGGGGCTACGAGCAGTACTTC.

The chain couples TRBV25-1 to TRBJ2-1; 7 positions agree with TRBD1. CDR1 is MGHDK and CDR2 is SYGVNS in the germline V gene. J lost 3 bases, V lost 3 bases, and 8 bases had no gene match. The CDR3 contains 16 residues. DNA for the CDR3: TGTGCCAGCAGTGACCGGGACAGTCAAAGCTACAATGAGCAGTTCTTC. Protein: CASSDRDSQSYNEQFF.

CDR3 sequence: CASSAGGWGTEAFF. The CDR3 bases are TGTGCCAGCAGTGCTGGGGGGTGGGGCACTGAAGCTTTCTTT. The chain couples TRBV25-1 to TRBJ1-1; possible D gene TRBD1, 5 bases. CDR1 and CDR2 (germline): MGHDK, SYGVNS. This CDR3 comprises 14 residues. V gave up 4 bases and J gave up 4 bases, with 13 bases separating them.

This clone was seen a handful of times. The CDR3 reads CASSQESTGVTDTQYF. CDR3 sequence (DNA): TGTGCCAGCAGCCAAGAAAGCACAGGGGTCACAGATACGCAGTATTTT. The rearrangement joins TRBV4-2 to TRBJ2-3; 7 nucleotides match TRBD1. The ends lost 0 bases at V and 2 bases at J; junction bases unmatched: 5. This CDR3 comprises 16 residues. The germline gives CDR1 LGHNA, CDR2 YNFKEQ.

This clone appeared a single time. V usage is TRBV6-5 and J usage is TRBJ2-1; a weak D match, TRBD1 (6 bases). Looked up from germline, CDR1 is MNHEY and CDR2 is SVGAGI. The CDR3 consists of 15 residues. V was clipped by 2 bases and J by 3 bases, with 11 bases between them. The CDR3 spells CASSYGGANYNEQFF. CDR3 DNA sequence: TGTGCCAGCAGTTACGGGGGCGCAAACTACAATGAGCAGTTCTTC.

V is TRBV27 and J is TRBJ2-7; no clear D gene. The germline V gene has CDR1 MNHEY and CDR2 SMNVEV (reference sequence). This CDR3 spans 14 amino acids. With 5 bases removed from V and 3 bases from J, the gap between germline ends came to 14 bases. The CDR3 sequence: CASSPRGSSYEQYF. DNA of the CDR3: TGTGCCAGCAGTCCTCGAGGATCTAGCTACGAGCAGTACTTC.

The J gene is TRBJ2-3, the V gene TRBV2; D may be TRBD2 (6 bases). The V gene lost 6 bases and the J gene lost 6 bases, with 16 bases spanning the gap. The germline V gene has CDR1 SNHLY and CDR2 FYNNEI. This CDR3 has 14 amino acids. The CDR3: CASSVWGVQDTQYF. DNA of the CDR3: TGTGCCAGCAGCGTATGGGGGGTTCAGGATACGCAGTATTTT.

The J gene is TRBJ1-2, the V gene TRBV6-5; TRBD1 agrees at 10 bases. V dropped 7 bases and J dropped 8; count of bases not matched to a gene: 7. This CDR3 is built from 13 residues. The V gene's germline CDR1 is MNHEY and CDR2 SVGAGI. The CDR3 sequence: CASTLGTGVGYTF. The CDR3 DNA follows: TGTGCCAGCACCCTCGGGACAGGGGTCGGCTACACCTTC.

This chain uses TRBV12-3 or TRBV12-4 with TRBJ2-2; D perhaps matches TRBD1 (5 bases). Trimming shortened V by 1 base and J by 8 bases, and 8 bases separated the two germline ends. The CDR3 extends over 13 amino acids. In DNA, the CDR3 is TGTGCCAGCAGTTTAGGGGGCTGGGGGGAGCTGTTTTTT. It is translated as CASSLGGWGELFF.

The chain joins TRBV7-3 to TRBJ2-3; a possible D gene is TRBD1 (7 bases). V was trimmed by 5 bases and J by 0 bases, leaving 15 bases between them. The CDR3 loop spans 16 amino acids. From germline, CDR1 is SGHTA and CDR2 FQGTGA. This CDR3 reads CASSAQTGRSTDTQYF. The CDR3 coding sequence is TGTGCCAGCAGCGCCCAGACAGGGAGGAGCACAGATACGCAGTATTTT.

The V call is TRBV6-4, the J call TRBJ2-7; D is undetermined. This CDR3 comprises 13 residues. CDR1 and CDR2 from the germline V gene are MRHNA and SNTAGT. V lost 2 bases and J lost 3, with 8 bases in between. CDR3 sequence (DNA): TGTGCCAGCAGTGACGGCCCCAGCTACGAGCAGTACTTC. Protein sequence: CASSDGPSYEQYF.

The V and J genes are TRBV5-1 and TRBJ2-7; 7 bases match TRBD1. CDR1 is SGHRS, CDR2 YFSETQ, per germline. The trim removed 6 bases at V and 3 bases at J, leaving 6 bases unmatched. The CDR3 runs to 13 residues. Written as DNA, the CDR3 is TGCGCCAGCAAGTACGGGACAGACTACGAGCAGTACTTC. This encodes CASKYGTDYEQYF.

The CDR3 nucleotides are TGTGCCAGCAGCGCCCGTCGGGACAGGGGTTCTGGGGCCAACGTCCTGACTTTC. This encodes CASSARRDRGSGANVLTF. This chain connects TRBV9 to TRBJ2-6; the match to TRBD1 covers 10 bases. The CDR3 has 18 residues. V shed 3 bases, J shed 1 base, and the junction held 7 bases outside the gene matches. Germline V gives CDR1 SGDLS, CDR2 YYNGEE. Looking up the rest from reference TRBV9 and TRBJ2-6 gives the full variable domain: DSGVTQTPKHLITATGQRVTLRCSPRSGDLSVYWYQQSLDQGLQFLIQYYNGEERAKGNILERFSAQQFPDLHSELNLSSLELGDSALYFCASSARRDRGSGANVLTFGAGSRLTVL.

CDR3 nucleotide sequence: TGTGCCAGCAGCTCGGGGGGCAGCTCAGATACGCAGTATTTT. Translation: CASSSGGSSDTQYF. The V call is TRBV7-3, the J call TRBJ2-3; weak D call: TRBD2 (7 bases). Trimming stripped 4 bases from V and 4 bases from J, with 12 bases between. CDR1 and CDR2 from the germline V gene are SGHTA and FQGTGA. This CDR3 has 14 residues. The full variable domain, in which reference TRBV7-3 and TRBJ2-3 provide the parts outside the CDR3, is GAGVSQTPSNKVTEKGKYVELRCDPISGHTALYWYRQSLGQGPEFLIYFQGTGAADDSGLPNDRFFAVRPEGSVSTLKIQRTERGDSAVYLCASSSGGSSDTQYFGPGTRLTVL.

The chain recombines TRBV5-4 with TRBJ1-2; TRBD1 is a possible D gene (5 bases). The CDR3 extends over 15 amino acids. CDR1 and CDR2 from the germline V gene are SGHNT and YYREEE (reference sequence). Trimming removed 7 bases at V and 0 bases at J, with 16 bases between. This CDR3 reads CASASAARANYGYTF. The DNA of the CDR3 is TGTGCCAGCGCCTCCGCCGCCAGGGCTAACTATGGCTACACCTTC.

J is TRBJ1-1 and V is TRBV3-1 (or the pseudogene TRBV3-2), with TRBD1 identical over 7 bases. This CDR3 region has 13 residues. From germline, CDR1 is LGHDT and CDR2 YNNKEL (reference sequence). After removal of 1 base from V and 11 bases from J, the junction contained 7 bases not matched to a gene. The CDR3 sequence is CASSQGQGYSAFF. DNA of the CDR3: TGTGCCAGCAGCCAAGGACAGGGATATAGCGCTTTCTTT.

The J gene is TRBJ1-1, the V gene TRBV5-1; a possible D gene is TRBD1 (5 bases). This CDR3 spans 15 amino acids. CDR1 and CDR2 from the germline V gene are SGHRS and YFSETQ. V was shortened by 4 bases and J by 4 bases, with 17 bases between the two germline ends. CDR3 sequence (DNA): TGCGCCAGCAGCATCCATTGGGGTGGGGGCACTGAAGCTTTCTTT. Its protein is CASSIHWGGGTEAFF.

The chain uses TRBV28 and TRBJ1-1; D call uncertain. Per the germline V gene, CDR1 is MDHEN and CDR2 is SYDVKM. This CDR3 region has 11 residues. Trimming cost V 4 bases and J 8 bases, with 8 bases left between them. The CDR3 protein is CASSSGNEAFF. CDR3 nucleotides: TGTGCCAGCAGTTCCGGGAACGAAGCTTTCTTT.

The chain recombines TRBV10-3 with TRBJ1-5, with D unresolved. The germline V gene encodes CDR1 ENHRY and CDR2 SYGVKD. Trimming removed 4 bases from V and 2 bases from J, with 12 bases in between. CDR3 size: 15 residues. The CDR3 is CAISGSGIGNQPQHF. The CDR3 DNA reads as TGTGCCATCAGTGGTTCGGGGATTGGCAATCAGCCCCAGCATTTT.

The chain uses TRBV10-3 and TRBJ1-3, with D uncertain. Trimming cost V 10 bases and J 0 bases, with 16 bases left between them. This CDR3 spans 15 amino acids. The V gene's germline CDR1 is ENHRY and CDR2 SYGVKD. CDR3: CATLRGPDSGNTIYF. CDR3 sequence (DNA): TGTGCCACCCTGCGAGGGCCCGACTCTGGAAACACCATATATTTT.